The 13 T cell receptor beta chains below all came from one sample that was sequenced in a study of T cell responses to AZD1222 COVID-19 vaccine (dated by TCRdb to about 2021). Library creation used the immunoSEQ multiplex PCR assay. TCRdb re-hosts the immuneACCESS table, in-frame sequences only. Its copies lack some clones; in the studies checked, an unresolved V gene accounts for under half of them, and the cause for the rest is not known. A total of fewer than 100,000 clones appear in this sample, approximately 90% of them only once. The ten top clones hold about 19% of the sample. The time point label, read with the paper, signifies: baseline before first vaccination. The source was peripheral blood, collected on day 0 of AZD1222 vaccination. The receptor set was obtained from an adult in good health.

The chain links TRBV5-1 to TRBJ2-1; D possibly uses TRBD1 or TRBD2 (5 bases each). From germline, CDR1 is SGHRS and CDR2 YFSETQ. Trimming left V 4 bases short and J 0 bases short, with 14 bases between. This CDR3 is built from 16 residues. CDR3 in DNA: TGCGCCAGCAGCCACCGGGGCTATAGCTCCTACAATGAGCAGTTCTTC. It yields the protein CASSHRGYSSYNEQFF.

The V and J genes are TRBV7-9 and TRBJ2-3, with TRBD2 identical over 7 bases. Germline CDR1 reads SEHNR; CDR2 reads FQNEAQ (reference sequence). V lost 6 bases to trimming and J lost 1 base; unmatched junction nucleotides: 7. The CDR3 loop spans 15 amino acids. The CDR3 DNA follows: TGTGCCAGCAGTTTGAGCGGGATCCGCACAGATACGCAGTATTTT. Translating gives CASSLSGIRTDTQYF.

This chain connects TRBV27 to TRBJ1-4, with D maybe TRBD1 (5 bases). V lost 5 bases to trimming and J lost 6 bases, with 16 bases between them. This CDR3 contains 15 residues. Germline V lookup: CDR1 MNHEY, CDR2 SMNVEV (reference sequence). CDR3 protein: CASSPTGARYEKLFF. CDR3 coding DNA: TGTGCCAGCAGTCCAACTGGGGCAAGGTATGAAAAACTGTTTTTT.

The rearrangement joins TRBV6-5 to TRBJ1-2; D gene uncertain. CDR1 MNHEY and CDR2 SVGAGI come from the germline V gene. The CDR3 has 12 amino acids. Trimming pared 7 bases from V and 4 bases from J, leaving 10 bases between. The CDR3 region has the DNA TGTGCCAGCACACGGACCGGCTATGGCTACACCTTC. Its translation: CASTRTGYGYTF.

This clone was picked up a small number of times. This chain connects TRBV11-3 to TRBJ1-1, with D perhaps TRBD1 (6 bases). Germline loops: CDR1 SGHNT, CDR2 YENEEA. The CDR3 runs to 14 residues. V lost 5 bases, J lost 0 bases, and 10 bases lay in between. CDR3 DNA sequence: TGTGCCAGCAGCCGGGGGCCAATGAACACTGAAGCTTTCTTT. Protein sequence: CASSRGPMNTEAFF. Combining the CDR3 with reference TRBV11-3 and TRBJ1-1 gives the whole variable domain EAGVVQSPRYKIIEKKQPVAFWCNPISGHNTLYWYLQNLGQGPELLIRYENEEAVDDSQLPKDRFSAERLKGVDSTLKIQPAELGDSAVYLCASSRGPMNTEAFFGQGTRLTVV.

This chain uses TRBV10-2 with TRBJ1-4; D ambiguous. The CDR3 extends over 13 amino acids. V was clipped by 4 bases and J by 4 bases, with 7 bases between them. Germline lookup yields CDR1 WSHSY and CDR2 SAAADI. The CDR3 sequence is CASSVRVNEKLFF. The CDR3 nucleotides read TGCGCCAGCAGTGTTAGGGTTAATGAAAAACTGTTTTTT.

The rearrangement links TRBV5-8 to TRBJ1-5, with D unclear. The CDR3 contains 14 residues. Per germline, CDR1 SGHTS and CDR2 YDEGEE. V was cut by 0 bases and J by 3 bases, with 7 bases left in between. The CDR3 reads CASSLGSYNQPQHF. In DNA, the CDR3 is TGTGCCAGCAGCTTGGGCAGTTACAATCAGCCCCAGCATTTT.

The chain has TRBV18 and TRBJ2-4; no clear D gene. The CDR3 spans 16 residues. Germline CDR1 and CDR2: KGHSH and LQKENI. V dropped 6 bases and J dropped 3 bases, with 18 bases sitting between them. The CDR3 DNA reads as TGTGCCAGCTCCCTGGCGATGGGAATTGACAAAAACATTCAGTACTTC. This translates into CASSLAMGIDKNIQYF. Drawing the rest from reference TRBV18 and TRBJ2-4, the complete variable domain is NAGVMQNPRHLVRRRGQEARLRCSPMKGHSHVYWYRQLPEEGLKFMVYLQKENIIDESGMPKERFSAEFPKEGPSILRIQQVVRGDSAAYFCASSLAMGIDKNIQYFGAGTRLSVL.

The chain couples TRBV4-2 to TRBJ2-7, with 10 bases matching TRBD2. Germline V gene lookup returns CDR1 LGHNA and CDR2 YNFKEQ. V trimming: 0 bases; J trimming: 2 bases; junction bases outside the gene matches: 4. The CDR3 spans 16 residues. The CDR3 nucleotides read TGTGCCAGCAGCCAAGAAGGGCTAGCGGGGGCCTACGAGCAGTACTTC. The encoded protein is CASSQEGLAGAYEQYF.

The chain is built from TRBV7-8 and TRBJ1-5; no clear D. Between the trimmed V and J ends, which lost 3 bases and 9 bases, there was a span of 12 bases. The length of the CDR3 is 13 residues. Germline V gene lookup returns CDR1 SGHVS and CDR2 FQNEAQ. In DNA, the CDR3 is TGTGCCAGCAGCTTTGGAGGGATGCGGCCCCAGCATTTT. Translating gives CASSFGGMRPQHF.

CDR3 loop: CASFSSGPSRETQYF. The CDR3 nucleotides are TGTGCCAGCTTTTCTTCGGGTCCGAGTCGAGAGACCCAGTACTTC. The V and J genes are TRBV28 and TRBJ2-5; no definite D call. Looked up from germline, CDR1 is MDHEN and CDR2 is SYDVKM. The CDR3 runs 15 residues. Trimming pared 8 bases from V and 4 bases from J, leaving 20 bases between.

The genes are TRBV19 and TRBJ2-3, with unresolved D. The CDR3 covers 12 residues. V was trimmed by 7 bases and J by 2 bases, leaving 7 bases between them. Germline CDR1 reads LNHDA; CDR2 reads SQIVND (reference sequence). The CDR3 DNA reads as TGTGCCAGTAAAGATTACACAGATACGCAGTATTTT. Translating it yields CASKDYTDTQYF.

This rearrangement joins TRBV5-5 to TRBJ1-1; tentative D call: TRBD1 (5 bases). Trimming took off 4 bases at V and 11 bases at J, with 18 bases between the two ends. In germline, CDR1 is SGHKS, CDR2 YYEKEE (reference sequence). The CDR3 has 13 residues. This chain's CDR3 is CASSPGTALDAFF. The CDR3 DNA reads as TGTGCCAGCAGCCCGGGGACGGCGTTGGATGCTTTCTTT.